These 19 T cell receptor beta chains originate from one sample sequenced in a study of shared clonotypes between healthy human individuals. Clones were sequenced by immunoSEQ multiplex PCR, and TCRdb holds only the in-frame ones, with some missing. The sample records about 1 million clones, about 75% being singletons. The sample comprised memory CD4+ T cells sorted from blood. Subset specified: CD45RA-negative fraction. The receptors derive from a man aged 18 to 30 in good health.

V is TRBV5-4 and J is TRBJ2-2; TRBD1 matches 10 bases. The germline V gene has CDR1 SGHNT and CDR2 YYREEE (reference sequence). This CDR3 is 15 amino acids long. V lost 3 bases to trimming and J lost 7 bases; unmatched junction nucleotides: 6. The DNA for the CDR3 is TGTGCCAGCAGCTGGGGCGGGACAGGGGTCGGGGAGCTGTTTTTT. It codes for CASSWGGTGVGELFF.

This clone has at least ten counts. CDR3 sequence reads: CASRLDRYNSPLHF. Here the CDR3 DNA reads TGTGCCAGCAGGTTGGACAGGTATAATTCACCCCTCCACTTT. The J gene is TRBJ1-6, the V gene TRBV6-6, with 7 nucleotides matching TRBD1. Germline V gene lookup returns CDR1 MNHNY and CDR2 SVGAGI (reference sequence). With 6 bases clipped from V and 4 bases from J, the junction kept 3 bases outside the gene matches. The CDR3 contains 14 residues.

The genes are TRBV11-2 and TRBJ2-1, with D unresolved. The CDR3 length is 16 residues. V lost 5 bases to trimming and J lost 5 bases, with 19 bases between them. The germline V gene has CDR1 SGHAT and CDR2 FQNNGV. The CDR3 DNA is TGTGCCAGCAGCCGCACCCAGAACTACCCTAACAATGAGCAGTTCTTC. Translating gives CASSRTQNYPNNEQFF.

The chain links TRBV28 to TRBJ2-7; no clear D. Germline assignment: CDR1 MDHEN and CDR2 SYDVKM. Trimming removed 3 bases from V and 7 bases from J, with 10 bases in between. The CDR3 totals 12 residues. CDR3 bases: TGTGCCAGCAGTTTGCTTACCGGGGAGCAGTACTTC. Amino acids: CASSLLTGEQYF.

The rearrangement uses TRBV5-8 and TRBJ1-2, with D uncertain. Germline lookup yields CDR1 SGHTS and CDR2 YDEGEE. The CDR3 runs 14 residues. Trimming shortened V by 2 bases and J by 8 bases, and 16 bases separated the two germline ends. The DNA for the CDR3 is TGTGCCAGCAGCTTCTCTTCTGCCGAGGGCGGCTACACCTTC. Translated, it gives CASSFSSAEGGYTF.

The chain links TRBV9 to TRBJ1-2; no clear D gene. Germline CDR1 SGDLS, CDR2 YYNGEE. Trimming stripped 0 bases from V and 2 bases from J, with 11 bases between. The CDR3 is made up of 15 amino acids. The CDR3 region has the DNA TGTGCCAGCAGCGTAGCTAACTCCCCCAACTATGGCTACACCTTC. Translating gives CASSVANSPNYGYTF.

This chain links TRBV28 with TRBJ2-5; D remains ambiguous. V was cut by 7 bases and J by 7 bases, with 13 bases left in between. CDR1 and CDR2 (germline): MDHEN, SYDVKM. CDR3 length: 12 residues. CDR3 residues: CASNDAFRTQYF. The CDR3, as DNA: TGTGCCAGCAATGATGCCTTCCGGACCCAGTACTTC. The variable domain in full, completed from reference TRBV28 and TRBJ2-5, reads DVKVTQSSRYLVKRTGEKVFLECVQDMDHENMFWYRQDPGLGLRLIYFSYDVKMKEKGDIPEGYSVSREKKERFSLILESASTNQTSMYLCASNDAFRTQYFGPGTRLLVL.

In its sample, this clone was seen many times. The CDR3, as DNA: TGTGCCAGCACCTTACGAAATGAGCAGTTCTTC. Translation: CASTLRNEQFF. The V gene is TRBV27, the J gene TRBJ2-1; no clear D gene. Between the trimmed V and J ends, which lost 7 bases and 7 bases, there was a span of 8 bases. Germline assignment: CDR1 MNHEY and CDR2 SMNVEV (reference sequence). The CDR3 is 11 amino acids.

The chain uses TRBV9 and TRBJ2-7; D might be TRBD1 or TRBD2, each matching 5 bases. CDR1 is SGDLS, CDR2 YYNGEE, per germline. Trimming removed 4 bases from V and 0 bases from J, with 11 bases in between. The CDR3 is made up of 14 amino acids. The DNA of the CDR3 is TGTGCCAGCAGCCTTAGGGGAGACTCCTACGAGCAGTACTTC. Translation: CASSLRGDSYEQYF.

This clone has ten or more counts. The same CDR3 can be traced to other DNA sequences in this sample. This sequence joins TRBV7-9 and TRBJ1-3; possibly TRBD1 for D (6 bases). Germline lookup yields CDR1 SEHNR and CDR2 FQNEAQ (reference sequence). The CDR3 sequence is 15 residues long. V gave up 3 bases and J gave up 2 bases, with 11 bases separating them. The CDR3 sequence: CASSLQGTTGNTIYF. The CDR3 nucleotides read TGTGCCAGCAGCTTGCAGGGGACAACTGGAAACACCATATATTTT.

This sequence joins TRBV6-6 and TRBJ2-5, with 9 bases identical to TRBD2. J was trimmed by 5 bases and V by 0 bases; bases with no gene match: 4. The germline V gene has CDR1 MNHNY and CDR2 SVGAGI (reference sequence). CDR3 length: 15 amino acids. For the CDR3, the DNA is TGTGCCAGCAGTTACTCAGCGGGGGGTTGGGAGACCCAGTACTTC. Encoded protein: CASSYSAGGWETQYF.

The chain uses TRBV30 and TRBJ1-2; D unclear. Germline CDR1 reads GTSNPN; CDR2 reads SVGIG (reference sequence). The ends were cut back, 0 bases at V and 4 bases at J, with 12 bases in the middle. This CDR3 is built from 14 residues. In DNA, the CDR3 is TGTGCCTGGAGTGTTCTTGGGAGCGGCTATGGCTACACCTTC. As protein: CAWSVLGSGYGYTF.

The chain links TRBV19 to TRBJ1-2; TRBD1 aligns across 8 bases. CDR1 is LNHDA, CDR2 SQIVND, per germline (reference sequence). V trimming: 5 bases; J trimming: 1 base; junction bases outside the gene matches: 12. The CDR3 is made up of 17 amino acids. CDR3 DNA sequence: TGTGCCAGTAGTTCTCCCGCCGGGACAGGCAATAACTATGGCTACACCTTC. Translation gives CASSSPAGTGNNYGYTF.

The rearrangement links TRBV5-4 to TRBJ1-2; weak D call: TRBD1 (5 bases). The CDR3 spans 14 residues. CDR1 and CDR2 (germline): SGHNT, YYREEE (reference sequence). V was shortened by 5 bases and J by 2 bases, with 13 bases between the two germline ends. CDR3 protein: CASRRGTENYGYTF. CDR3 in DNA: TGTGCCAGCAGACGTGGGACCGAGAACTATGGCTACACCTTC.

This chain joins TRBV9 and TRBJ1-3; possibly TRBD1 for D (5 bases). The CDR3 runs to 20 residues. V was shortened by 4 bases and J by 1 base, with 27 bases between the two germline ends. The germline gives CDR1 SGDLS, CDR2 YYNGEE. In DNA, the CDR3 is TGTGCCAGCAGCCCATCCCCCGGGGCAAATGAGCTCTTATCTGGAAACACCATATATTTT. Protein sequence: CASSPSPGANELLSGNTIYF.

With regard to this clone: The identical CDR3 is also encoded by other nucleotide sequences in the sample. The rearrangement links TRBV5-1 to TRBJ1-3, with a weak D call TRBD1 (5 bases). This CDR3 has 14 residues. Trimming removed 4 bases from V and 2 bases from J, with 10 bases in between. From germline, CDR1 is SGHRS and CDR2 YFSETQ. Here the CDR3 DNA reads TGCGCCAGCAGCCCCGGGACCCCTGGAAACACCATATATTTT. As protein: CASSPGTPGNTIYF. Using reference TRBV5-1 and TRBJ1-3 for the parts outside the CDR3, the full variable domain is KAGVTQTPRYLIKTRGQQVTLSCSPISGHRSVSWYQQTPGQGLQFLFEYFSETQRNKGNFPGRFSGRQFSNSRSEMNVSTLELGDSALYLCASSPGTPGNTIYFGEGSWLTVV.

The chain has TRBV7-9 and TRBJ1-1, with 9 bases aligning to TRBD1. V dropped 5 bases and J dropped 4; count of bases not matched to a gene: 11. Germline CDR1 and CDR2: SEHNR and FQNEAQ (reference sequence). The CDR3 totals 16 residues. The CDR3 protein is CASSRDRVGLGTEAFF. The CDR3, as DNA: TGTGCCAGCAGCCGGGACAGGGTAGGGTTGGGCACTGAAGCTTTCTTT.

V and J are TRBV5-4 and TRBJ2-7, with 7 bases that match TRBD2. The trim removed 2 bases at V and 6 bases at J, leaving 8 bases unmatched. The CDR3 length is 14 residues. Germline V gene sequence: CDR1 SGHNT, CDR2 YYREEE (reference sequence). CDR3 sequence reads: CASSLPGGSGEQYF. The CDR3 DNA sequence: TGTGCCAGCAGCTTACCGGGCGGGAGCGGCGAGCAGTACTTC.

The chain joins TRBV19 to TRBJ2-7, with TRBD2 identical over 7 bases. Germline loops: CDR1 LNHDA, CDR2 SQIVND (reference sequence). Trimming took 6 bases from V and 3 from J; bases not matched to a gene: 14. This CDR3 region has 16 residues. The CDR3 nucleotides read TGTGCCAGTAGATCCCCCCGGGAGGCAGGCATCTACGAGCAGTACTTC. Its protein product is CASRSPREAGIYEQYF.